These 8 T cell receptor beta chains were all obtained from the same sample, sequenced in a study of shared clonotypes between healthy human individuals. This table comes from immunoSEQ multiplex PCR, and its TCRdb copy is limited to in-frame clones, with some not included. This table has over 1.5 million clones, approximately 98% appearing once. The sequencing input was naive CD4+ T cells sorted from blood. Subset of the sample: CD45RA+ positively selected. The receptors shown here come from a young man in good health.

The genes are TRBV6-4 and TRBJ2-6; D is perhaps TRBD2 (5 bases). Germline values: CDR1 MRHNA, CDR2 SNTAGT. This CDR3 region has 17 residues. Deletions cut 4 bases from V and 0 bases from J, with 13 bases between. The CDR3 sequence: CASSASTGNSGANVLTF. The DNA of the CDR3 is TGTGCCAGCAGTGCTTCGACGGGAAACTCTGGGGCCAACGTCCTGACTTTC.

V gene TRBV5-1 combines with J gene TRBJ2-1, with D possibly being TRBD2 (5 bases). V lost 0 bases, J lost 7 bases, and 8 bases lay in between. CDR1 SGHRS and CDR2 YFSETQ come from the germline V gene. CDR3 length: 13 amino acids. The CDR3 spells CASSLATGNEQFF. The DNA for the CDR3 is TGCGCCAGCAGCTTGGCCACGGGAAATGAGCAGTTCTTC.

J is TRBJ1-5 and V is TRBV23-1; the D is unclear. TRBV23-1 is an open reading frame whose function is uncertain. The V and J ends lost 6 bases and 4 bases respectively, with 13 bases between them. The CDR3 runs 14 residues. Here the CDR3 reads CASRPPGFNQPQHF. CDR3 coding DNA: TGCGCCAGCAGGCCCCCAGGCTTTAATCAGCCCCAGCATTTT.

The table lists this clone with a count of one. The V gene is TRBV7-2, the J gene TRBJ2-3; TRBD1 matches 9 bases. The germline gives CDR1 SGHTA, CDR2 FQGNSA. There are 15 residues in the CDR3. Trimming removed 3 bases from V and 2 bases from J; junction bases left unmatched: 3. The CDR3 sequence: CASSFTGGYTDTQYF. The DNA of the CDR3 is TGTGCCAGCAGCTTTACAGGGGGCTACACAGATACGCAGTATTTT.

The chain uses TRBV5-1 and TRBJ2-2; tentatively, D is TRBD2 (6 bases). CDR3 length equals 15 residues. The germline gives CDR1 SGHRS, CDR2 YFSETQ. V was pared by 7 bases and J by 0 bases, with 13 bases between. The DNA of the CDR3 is TGCGCCAGCGGACGGGACTTCGCGAACACCGGGGAGCTGTTTTTT. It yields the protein CASGRDFANTGELFF.

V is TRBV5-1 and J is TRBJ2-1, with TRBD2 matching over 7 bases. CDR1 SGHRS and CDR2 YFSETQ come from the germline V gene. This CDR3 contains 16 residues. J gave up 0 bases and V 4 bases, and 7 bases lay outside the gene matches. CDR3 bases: TGCGCCAGCAGCCTAATAGCGGGCCCCTCCTACAATGAGCAGTTCTTC. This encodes CASSLIAGPSYNEQFF. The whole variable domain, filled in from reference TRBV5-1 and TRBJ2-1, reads KAGVTQTPRYLIKTRGQQVTLSCSPISGHRSVSWYQQTPGQGLQFLFEYFSETQRNKGNFPGRFSGRQFSNSRSEMNVSTLELGDSALYLCASSLIAGPSYNEQFFGPGTRLTVL.

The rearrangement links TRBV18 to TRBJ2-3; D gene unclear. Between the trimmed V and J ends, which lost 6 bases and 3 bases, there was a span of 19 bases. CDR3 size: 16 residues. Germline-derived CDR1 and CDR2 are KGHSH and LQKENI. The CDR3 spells CASSPPVPPVTDTQYF. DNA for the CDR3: TGTGCCAGCTCCCCCCCGGTTCCCCCGGTGACAGATACGCAGTATTTT.

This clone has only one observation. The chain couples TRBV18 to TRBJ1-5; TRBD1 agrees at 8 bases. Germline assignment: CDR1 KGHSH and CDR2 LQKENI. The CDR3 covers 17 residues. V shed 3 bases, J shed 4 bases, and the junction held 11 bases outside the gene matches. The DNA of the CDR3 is TGTGCCAGCTCACCGTGGACAGGGATGGGTCAAAATCAGCCCCAGCATTTT. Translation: CASSPWTGMGQNQPQHF.